The rows below give T cell receptor beta chains drawn from one sample of a study of T cell changes during pregnancy in multiple sclerosis. Some clones are missing from TCRdb's copy, which holds only in-frame ones; the method was immunoSEQ multiplex PCR. The sample carries about 77,000 clones, 89% recorded once. This specimen consisted of peripheral blood, obtained before pregnancy. These receptors were obtained from a female donor with multiple sclerosis, enrolled in a pregnancy study. Each CDR3 is given with its conserved first and last residue. Each record gives: CDR3 protein, CDR3 DNA, V gene, J gene, D gene. A D gene is named only where the DNA matches it firmly.

CDR3 protein: CASSFVPQGGNQPQHF
CDR3 DNA: TGTGCCAGCAGTTTCGTACCCCAAGGGGGCAATCAGCCCCAGCATTTT
V gene: TRBV28
J gene: TRBJ1-5
D gene: .

CDR3 protein: CASRKQGKETQYF
CDR3 DNA: TGTGCCAGCAGGAAACAGGGAAAAGAGACCCAGTACTTC
V gene: TRBV28
J gene: TRBJ2-5
D gene: .

CDR3 protein: CASSAGTDNYGYTF
CDR3 DNA: TGCGCCAGCAGCGCCGGGACAGACAACTATGGCTACACCTTC
V gene: TRBV5-1
J gene: TRBJ1-2
D gene: TRBD1

CDR3 protein: CASSQDRETQYF
CDR3 DNA: TGTGCCAGCAGCCAGGATCGGGAGACCCAGTACTTC
V gene: TRBV11-1
J gene: TRBJ2-5
D gene: .

CDR3 protein: CASGTALGGEQYF
CDR3 DNA: TGTGCCAGTGGGACAGCCCTCGGAGGGGAGCAGTACTTC
V gene: TRBV2
J gene: TRBJ2-7
D gene: .

CDR3 protein: CAWEFSGGETQYF
CDR3 DNA: TGTGCCTGGGAATTTAGCGGGGGGGAGACCCAGTACTTC
V gene: TRBV30
J gene: TRBJ2-5
D gene: TRBD2

CDR3 protein: CASSQGQGLNEKLFF
CDR3 DNA: TGCGCCAGCAGCCAGGGGCAGGGCCTTAATGAAAAACTGTTTTTT
V gene: TRBV4-1
J gene: TRBJ1-4
D gene: .

CDR3 protein: CASSLPGQITQYF
CDR3 DNA: TGTGCCAGCAGCTTACCTGGTCAGATTACGCAGTATTTT
V gene: TRBV13
J gene: TRBJ2-3
D gene: .

CDR3 protein: CASSPIPIYEQYF
CDR3 DNA: TGTGCCAGCTCACCCATTCCAATCTACGAGCAGTACTTC
V gene: TRBV18
J gene: TRBJ2-7
D gene: .

CDR3 protein: CASSSLAGHEQFF
CDR3 DNA: TGTGCCAGCAGCTCCCTAGCGGGGCATGAGCAGTTCTTC
V gene: TRBV7-9
J gene: TRBJ2-1
D gene: TRBD2

CDR3 protein: CASRSGGNQPQHF
CDR3 DNA: TGTGCCAGCCGATCGGGTGGCAATCAGCCCCAGCATTTT
V gene: TRBV6-5
J gene: TRBJ1-5
D gene: .